This T cell receptor beta chain was documented in a study of blood T cell repertoires in COVID-19 (dated by TCRdb to 2020 to 2021). About the study as a whole: The collaborator samples originated in the United States, Italy and Spain and spanned the acute and convalescent phases of COVID-19. The material from the prospective study consisted of cDNA or gDNA derived from T cells, B-cell-depleted T cells, or PBMCs. Deeply sampled blood TCRbeta repertoires from subjects exposed to, actively infected with, or recovered from COVID-19 were included in the dataset. The repertoires were released in a freely available public database meant as a resource for research on the immune response to SARS-CoV-2. The samples were drawn from two sources: the first 160 participants of the ongoing ImmuneRACE study, and over 950 subjects contributed by 6 global collaborators. Nearly every sample came with metadata listing a de-identified subject ID, COVID-19 status, age in years and sex. HLA class I and class II types, where available, came from metadata supplied by the sample provider rather than from assay-based typing. The investigation overall reported the following: Clinical and demographic metadata were provided uncurated, with the amount varying by source and participant.

In regard to this clone: The target of this receptor is not known. It has no much larger one-base neighbor in the sample; base qualities were not kept.

TCRbeta CDR3 regions were amplified from genomic DNA using the immunoSEQ Assay, a bias-controlled multiplex PCR. The authors' pipeline ran thus. The number of nucleated cells in each sample was estimated by amplification of reference gene primers within the assay. To quantify the absolute abundance of each unique TCRbeta CDR3 rearrangement, sequence reads were collapsed and filtered. For each sample, productive Simpson clonality was calculated as the square root of Simpson's diversity index over productive rearrangements. In its TCRdb copy, this immuneACCESS table keeps in-frame sequences only and misses some clones. Where compared with another copy, unresolved V genes explain less than half of these, and the others have no known cause. The V and J calls and clone size are taken from that table; D and trimming were inferred from the DNA. The sample table holds some 410,000 clones, of which 88% were seen once. Of the sample, approximately 1% falls within the top ten clones.

Participants in the prospective study were aged about 18 to 89 years, lived in 24 United States geographic areas, and enrolled through a virtual design. In the prospective study, participants were assigned to cohorts based on the clinical history participants reported in a screening survey and a study questionnaire. In the prospective study, whole blood, serum and a nasopharyngeal or oropharyngeal swab were collected from each participant by mobile phlebotomists. Over a 2-month period, participants in the prospective study had the option of providing additional blood draws and questionnaires. Blood samples from the prospective study were shipped frozen or at room temperature prior to DNA extraction. V is clipped by 7 bases and J by 5 bases, and the sequence between their germline boundaries is 17 bases long. CDR1 and CDR2, looked up from the germline V gene (reference sequence), are MNHNY and SVGAGI. The CDR3 numbers 14 residues from cysteine through phenylalanine. Only the CDR3 portion is preserved as DNA: 42 bases, with reading frame beginning at the first base.

The TCR originated in a woman in her twenties or thirties with acute COVID-19. Here the chain combines TRBV6-6 and TRBJ1-2; TRBD1 could be the D gene, as 6 bases match. The specimen sequenced was PBMCs or T cells enriched from blood (not recorded which). The CDR3 corresponds to CASNDLGALYGYTF. The nucleotide sequence reads as follows: TGTGCCAGCAATGATTTGGGGGCTTTGTATGGCTACACCTTC.